The 9 T cell receptor beta chains reported below all come from one sample, sequenced in a study of shared clonotypes between healthy human individuals (dated by TCRdb to the early 2020s). The method was the immunoSEQ multiplex PCR assay. This immuneACCESS table, as held by TCRdb, lists in-frame sequences with V and J called but not all clones. Of the missing ones, under half trace to an unresolved V gene in checked studies; the others have no known cause. The sample yields a few million clones; 85% to 95% were counted once. About 1.7% of the sample rests with the top ten. For the CD8 naive samples, CD45RO-negative cells were positively selected for CCR7, yielding a CD45RA+CCR7+ population from which TemRA cells were excluded. The sequencing input was naive CD8+ T cells from PBMCs. In the paper's terms, the cell subset or site label means: CD45RA+CCR7+. These receptors came from a man younger than 30 in good health. Some clones in this sample may be carry-over from other donors' samples.

This clone was seen only once. V gene TRBV6-5 combines with J gene TRBJ1-1, with D maybe TRBD1 (6 bases). CDR1 and CDR2 (germline): MNHEY, SVGAGI. Trimming took off 8 bases at V and 1 base at J, with 14 bases between the two ends. The CDR3 sequence is 14 residues long. The CDR3 sequence is CASSEGGSNTEAFF. For the CDR3, the DNA is TGTGCCAGCTCGGAGGGGGGATCGAACACTGAAGCTTTCTTT.

The chain recombines TRBV29-1 with TRBJ2-2; D call uncertain. Per the germline V gene, CDR1 is SQVTM and CDR2 is ANQGSEA. Trimming left V 4 bases short and J 6 bases short, with 6 bases between. This CDR3 is built from 11 residues. CDR3 DNA: TGCAGCGTTGTAGTTTCCGGGGAGCTGTTTTTT. Protein product: CSVVVSGELFF.

The chain uses TRBV18 and TRBJ2-7; 16 bases fit TRBD2. The ends lost 2 bases at V and 2 bases at J; junction bases unmatched: 6. CDR3 length: 18 amino acids. Germline V gives CDR1 KGHSH, CDR2 LQKENI. CDR3 region: CASSPGTSGRGWAYEQYF. The CDR3 nucleotides are TGTGCCAGCTCACCAGGGACTAGCGGGAGGGGCTGGGCCTACGAGCAGTACTTC.

This clone was recorded a few times. The genes are TRBV7-9 and TRBJ1-2; perhaps TRBD1 as D (5 bases). Germline V gene sequence: CDR1 SEHNR, CDR2 FQNEAQ (reference sequence). The CDR3 has 14 amino acids. V was shortened by 3 bases and J by 8 bases, with 16 bases between the two germline ends. The CDR3: CASSFLGATQGYTF. CDR3 sequence (DNA): TGTGCCAGCAGCTTTCTAGGGGCAACCCAGGGCTACACCTTC.

The gene calls are TRBV28 and TRBJ2-7, with TRBD2 identical over 9 bases. The CDR3 contains 16 residues. Germline-derived CDR1 and CDR2 are MDHEN and SYDVKM. With V trimmed by 3 bases and J by 5 bases, 11 bases remained unmatched. DNA of the CDR3: TGTGCCAGCAGTTTTGTGATGCGGGAGGGCCCGGACGAGCAGTACTTC. Residues: CASSFVMREGPDEQYF. The whole variable domain, filled in from reference TRBV28 and TRBJ2-7, reads DVKVTQSSRYLVKRTGEKVFLECVQDMDHENMFWYRQDPGLGLRLIYFSYDVKMKEKGDIPEGYSVSREKKERFSLILESASTNQTSMYLCASSFVMREGPDEQYFGPGTRLTVT.

Regarding this clone: This sample includes further DNA sequences coding for the same CDR3. V usage is TRBV2 and J usage is TRBJ2-7; 8 bases match TRBD2. The CDR3 loop spans 14 amino acids. The germline V gene has CDR1 SNHLY and CDR2 FYNNEI. V dropped 4 bases and J dropped 5; count of bases not matched to a gene: 7. The CDR3 region is CASSVGTSVHEQYF. The CDR3 coding sequence is TGTGCCAGCAGTGTTGGGACTAGTGTCCACGAGCAGTACTTC.

Points on this clone: Other DNA sequences from this sample encode an identical CDR3 as well. V is TRBV27 and J is TRBJ2-1; D is uncertain. CDR3 length equals 13 residues. V was pared by 3 bases and J by 4 bases, with 7 bases between. Germline V gene data show CDR1 as MNHEY and CDR2 as SMNVEV (reference sequence). The CDR3 DNA reads as TGTGCCAGCAGTTTTAGTAGTTACAATGAGCAGTTCTTC. This gives the protein CASSFSSYNEQFF.

The rearrangement uses TRBV7-9 and TRBJ2-1, with D perhaps TRBD1 or TRBD2 (5 bases each). The V gene's germline CDR1 is SEHNR and CDR2 FQNEAQ (reference sequence). The ends were cut back, 3 bases at V and 9 bases at J, with 15 bases in the middle. The CDR3 length is 14 residues. In nucleotides, the CDR3 is TGTGCCAGCAGCTTTTGGGACCCGGGCGGTGAGCAGTTCTTC. This translates into CASSFWDPGGEQFF.

The rearrangement joins TRBV21-1 to TRBJ2-3; the table's D call of TRBD2 was not tested on the DNA. TRBV21-1 is designated a pseudogene. CDR3 length: 10 residues. The CDR3 spells CAPGGDTQYF. DNA for the CDR3: TGTGCCCCTGGGGGGGATACGCAGTATTTT.